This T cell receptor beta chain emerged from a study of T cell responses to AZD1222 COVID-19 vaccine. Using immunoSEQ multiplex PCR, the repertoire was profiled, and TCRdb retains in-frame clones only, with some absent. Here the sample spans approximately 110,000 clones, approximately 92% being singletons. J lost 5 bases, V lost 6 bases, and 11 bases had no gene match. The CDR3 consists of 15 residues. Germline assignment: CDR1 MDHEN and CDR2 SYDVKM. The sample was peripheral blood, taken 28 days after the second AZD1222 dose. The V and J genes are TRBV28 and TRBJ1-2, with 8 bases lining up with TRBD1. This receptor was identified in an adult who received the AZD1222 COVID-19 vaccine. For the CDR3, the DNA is TGTGCCAGCAGCCATTCGCGGGGACAGGTTTATGGCTACACCTTC. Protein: CASSHSRGQVYGYTF.